Here is one T cell receptor beta chain with its context. The sample originates from a study of OX40 agonist ivuxolimab in advanced cancers. The wider study: Partial responses were observed in three patients, of whom one had hepatocellular carcinoma and two had cutaneous melanoma.

Looked up from germline, CDR1 is SGHRS and CDR2 is YFSETQ. The trim removed 4 bases at V and 7 bases at J, leaving 11 bases unmatched. The CDR3 has 16 residues. The protocol was immunoSEQ multiplex PCR, while the TCRdb copy is restricted to in-frame clones and leaves out a portion. The sample has tens of thousands of clones; roughly 85% are singletons. The TCR comes from an adult with an advanced solid tumor such as melanoma, head and neck, liver or kidney cancer. The chain carries TRBV5-1 and TRBJ2-1; 10 bases map to TRBD2. Here the sequenced sample was CD4+ or CD8+ T cells sorted from blood, taken in a trial of the OX40 agonist ivuxolimab. The CDR3 nucleotides are TGCGCCAGCAGCAACCCTGTGCTAGCGGGAGTTAATGAGCAGTTCTTC. Translated, it gives CASSNPVLAGVNEQFF.